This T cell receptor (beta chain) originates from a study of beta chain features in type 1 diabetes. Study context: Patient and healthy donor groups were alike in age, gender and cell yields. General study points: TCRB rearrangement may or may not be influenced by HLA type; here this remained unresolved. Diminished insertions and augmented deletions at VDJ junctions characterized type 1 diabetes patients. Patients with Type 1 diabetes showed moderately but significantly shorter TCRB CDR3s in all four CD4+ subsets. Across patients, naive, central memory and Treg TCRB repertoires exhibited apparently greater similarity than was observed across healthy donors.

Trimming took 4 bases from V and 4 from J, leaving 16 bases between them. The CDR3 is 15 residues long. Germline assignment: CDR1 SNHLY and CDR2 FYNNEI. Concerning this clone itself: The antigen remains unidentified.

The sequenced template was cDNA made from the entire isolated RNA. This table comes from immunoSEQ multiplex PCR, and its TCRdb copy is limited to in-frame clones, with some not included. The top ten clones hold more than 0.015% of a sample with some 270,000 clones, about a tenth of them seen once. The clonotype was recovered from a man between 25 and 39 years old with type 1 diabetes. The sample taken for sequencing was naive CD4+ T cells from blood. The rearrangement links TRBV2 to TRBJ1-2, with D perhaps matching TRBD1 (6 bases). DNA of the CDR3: TGTGCCAGCAGTGGAGGCAGGGGTCGCGGCTATGGCTACACCTTC. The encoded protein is CASSGGRGRGYGYTF.